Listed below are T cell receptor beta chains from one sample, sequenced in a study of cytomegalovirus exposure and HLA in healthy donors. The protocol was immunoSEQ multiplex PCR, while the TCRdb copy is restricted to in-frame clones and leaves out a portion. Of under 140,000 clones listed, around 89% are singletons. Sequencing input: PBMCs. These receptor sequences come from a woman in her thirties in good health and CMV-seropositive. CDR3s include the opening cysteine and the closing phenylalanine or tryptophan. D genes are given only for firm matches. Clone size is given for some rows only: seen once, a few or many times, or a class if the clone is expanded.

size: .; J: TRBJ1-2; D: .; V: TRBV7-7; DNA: TGTGCTAGCAACATTTACACCTTC; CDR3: CASNIYTF
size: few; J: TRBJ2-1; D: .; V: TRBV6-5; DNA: TGTGCCAGCAGTTCCGGGAGCCTTTCTTACAATGAGCAGTTCTTC; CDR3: CASSSGSLSYNEQFF
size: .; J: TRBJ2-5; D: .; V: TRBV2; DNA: TGTGCCAGCAGTGATGGGCCGACCCTCCAAGAGACCCAGTACTTC; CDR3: CASSDGPTLQETQYF
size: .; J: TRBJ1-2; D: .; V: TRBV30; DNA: TGTGCCTGGAGTGTAATCCTTGTGGCCCACTATGGCTACACCTTC; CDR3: CAWSVILVAHYGYTF
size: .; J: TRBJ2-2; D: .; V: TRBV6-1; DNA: TGTGCCAGCAGAGGGGCAGGTCCCACCGGGGAGCTGTTTTTT; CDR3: CASRGAGPTGELFF
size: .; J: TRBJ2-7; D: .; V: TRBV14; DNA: TGTGCCAGCAGCCAACGGGGAGTCTCCTACGAGCAGTACTTC; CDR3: CASSQRGVSYEQYF
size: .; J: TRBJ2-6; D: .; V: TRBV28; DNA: TGTGCCAGCAGTACAGGGTCTGAGTCTGGGGCCAACGTCCTGACTTTC; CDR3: CASSTGSESGANVLTF
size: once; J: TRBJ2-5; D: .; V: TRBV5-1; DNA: TGCGCCAGCAGCTTCGGAGGGCCGAGGGAGACCCAGTACTTC; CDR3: CASSFGGPRETQYF
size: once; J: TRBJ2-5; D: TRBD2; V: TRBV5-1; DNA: TGCGCCAGCAGCTTGACTAGCGGGAGTCCGGAGACCCAGTACTTC; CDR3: CASSLTSGSPETQYF
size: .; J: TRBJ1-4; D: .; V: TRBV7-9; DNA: TGTGCCAGCAGCCGGTGGGACATGACTGAAAAACTGTTTTTT; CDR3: CASSRWDMTEKLFF
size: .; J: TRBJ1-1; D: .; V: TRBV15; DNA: TGTGCCACCAGCAGTCCAGGGAATTCGAACACTGAAGCTTTCTTT; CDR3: CATSSPGNSNTEAFF
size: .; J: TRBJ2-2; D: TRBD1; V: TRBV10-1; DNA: TGCGCCAGCAGGGTTATACAGGGGGAAAACACCGGGGAGCTGTTTTTT; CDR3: CASRVIQGENTGELFF
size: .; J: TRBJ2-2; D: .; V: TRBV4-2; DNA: TGTGCCAGCAGCCACGCGGGGAAAAGGGACACCGGGGAGCTGTTTTTT; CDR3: CASSHAGKRDTGELFF
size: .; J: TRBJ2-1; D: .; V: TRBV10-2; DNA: TGCGCCAGCAGTGAGAGTCGCGGATACAATGAGCAGTTCTTC; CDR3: CASSESRGYNEQFF
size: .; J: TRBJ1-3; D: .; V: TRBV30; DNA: TGTGCCTGGAGTATAGCCGGGGGAAACTCTGGAAACACCATATATTTT; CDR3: CAWSIAGGNSGNTIYF
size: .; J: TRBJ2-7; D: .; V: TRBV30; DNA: TGTGCCTGGAGTGTGGGCCCTCTCCCCTCCTACGAGCAGTACTTC; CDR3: CAWSVGPLPSYEQYF
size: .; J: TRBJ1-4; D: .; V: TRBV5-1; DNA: TGCGCCAGCAGTGGAGAGGGAAGGACTAATGAAAAACTGTTTTTT; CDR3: CASSGEGRTNEKLFF
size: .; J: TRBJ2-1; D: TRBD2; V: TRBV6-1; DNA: TGTGCCAGCAACGTAGCGGGGGTCCCGAGGGATGAGCAGTTCTTC; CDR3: CASNVAGVPRDEQFF
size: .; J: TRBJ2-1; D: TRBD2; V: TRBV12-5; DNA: TGTGCTAGTGGTGTTAGCGGGAGTATGAATGAGCAGTTCTTC; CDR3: CASGVSGSMNEQFF
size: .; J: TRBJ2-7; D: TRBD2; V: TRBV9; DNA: TGTGCCAGCAGCGTAGGGGGAGGGGTTTACGAGCAGTACTTC; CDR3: CASSVGGGVYEQYF
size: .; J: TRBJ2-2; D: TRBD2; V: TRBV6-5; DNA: TGTGCCAGCAGTTACTCGCCTAGCGGGAGCACCGGGGAGCTGTTTTTT; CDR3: CASSYSPSGSTGELFF
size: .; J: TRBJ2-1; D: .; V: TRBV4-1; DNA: TGCGCCAGCAGCAAGGGACACCGAAACTCCTACAATGAGCAGTTCTTC; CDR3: CASSKGHRNSYNEQFF
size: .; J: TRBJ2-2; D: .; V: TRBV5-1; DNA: TGCGCCAGCAGCCGGGATGGGTTAGGGACCGGGGAGCTGTTTTTT; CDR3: CASSRDGLGTGELFF
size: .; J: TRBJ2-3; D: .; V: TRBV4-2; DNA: TGTGCCAGCAGCCAAGATCCAGTCGTCCCAGATACGCAGTATTTT; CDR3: CASSQDPVVPDTQYF
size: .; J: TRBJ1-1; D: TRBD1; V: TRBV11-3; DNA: TGTGCCAGCAGCTTAGATGGGACAGTGAACACTGAAGCTTTCTTT; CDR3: CASSLDGTVNTEAFF
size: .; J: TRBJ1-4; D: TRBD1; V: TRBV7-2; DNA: TGTGCCAGCAGCTACCCCGGGACAGCGAATGAAAAACTGTTTTTT; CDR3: CASSYPGTANEKLFF
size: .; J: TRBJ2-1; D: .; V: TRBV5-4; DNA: TGTGCCAGCAGCCTCCGTGCAGACAATGAGCAGTTCTTC; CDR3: CASSLRADNEQFF
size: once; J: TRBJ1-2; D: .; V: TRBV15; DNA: TGTGCCACCAGCAGAGATAGGCCAGCGAGTGGCTACACCTTC; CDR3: CATSRDRPASGYTF
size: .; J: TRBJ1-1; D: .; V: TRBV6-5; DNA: TGTGCCAGCAGTTACTCGATAGCGGGCACAACCACTGAAGCTTTCTTT; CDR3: CASSYSIAGTTTEAFF
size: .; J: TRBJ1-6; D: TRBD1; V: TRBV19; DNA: TGTGCCAGTAGTATCTACAGGGGGCTTTCACCCCTCCACTTT; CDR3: CASSIYRGLSPLHF
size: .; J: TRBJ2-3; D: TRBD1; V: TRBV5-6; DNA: TGTGCCAGCAGCTTGGGAGGACAGGGTTTAGATACGCAGTATTTT; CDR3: CASSLGGQGLDTQYF
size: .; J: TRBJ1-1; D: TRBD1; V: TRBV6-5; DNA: TGTGCCAGCAGCAGGGGGGGCAGGGGGCTTCCTGAAGCTTTCTTT; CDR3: CASSRGGRGLPEAFF
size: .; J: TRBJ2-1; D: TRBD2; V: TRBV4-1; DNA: TGCGCCAGCAGCCCGGCCGGGACTAGCGTACTAAATGAGCAGTTCTTC; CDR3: CASSPAGTSVLNEQFF
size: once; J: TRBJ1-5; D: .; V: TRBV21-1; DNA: TGTGCCGGTCAGGGTCACCTCAACAATCAGCCCCAGCATTTT; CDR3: CAGQGHLNNQPQHF
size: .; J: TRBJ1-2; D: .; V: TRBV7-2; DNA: TGTGCCAGCAGCAGCGGGTTAGGCTACACCTTC; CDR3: CASSSGLGYTF
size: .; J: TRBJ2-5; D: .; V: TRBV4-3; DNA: TGCGCCAGCAGCCAAGATCTAGCCTCCCAAGAGACCCAGTACTTC; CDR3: CASSQDLASQETQYF
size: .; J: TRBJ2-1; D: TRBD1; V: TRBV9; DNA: TGTGCCAGCAGCGTGGACCGGGACAGGGTCTCTCGTCAGTTCTTC; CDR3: CASSVDRDRVSRQFF
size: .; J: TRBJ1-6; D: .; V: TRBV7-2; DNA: TGTGCCAGCAGCTTAGGTCTTAATTCACCCCTCCACTTT; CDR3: CASSLGLNSPLHF
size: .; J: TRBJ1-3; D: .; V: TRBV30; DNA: TGTGCCTGGTCCCAAGAGGGAAACACCATATATTTT; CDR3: CAWSQEGNTIYF